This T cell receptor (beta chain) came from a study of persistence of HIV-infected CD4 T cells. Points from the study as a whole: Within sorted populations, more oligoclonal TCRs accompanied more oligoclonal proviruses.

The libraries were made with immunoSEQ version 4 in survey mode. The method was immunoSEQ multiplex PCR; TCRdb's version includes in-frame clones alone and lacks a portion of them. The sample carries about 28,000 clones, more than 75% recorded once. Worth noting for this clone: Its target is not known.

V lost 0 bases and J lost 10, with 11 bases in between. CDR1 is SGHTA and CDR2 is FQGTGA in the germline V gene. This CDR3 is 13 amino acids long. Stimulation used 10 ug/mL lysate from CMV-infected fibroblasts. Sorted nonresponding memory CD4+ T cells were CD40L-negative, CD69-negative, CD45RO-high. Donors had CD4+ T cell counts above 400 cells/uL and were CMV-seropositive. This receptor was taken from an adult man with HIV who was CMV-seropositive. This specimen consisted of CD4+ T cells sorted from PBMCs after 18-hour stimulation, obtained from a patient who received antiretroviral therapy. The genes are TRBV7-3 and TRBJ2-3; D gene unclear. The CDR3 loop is CASSLTGGVAQYF. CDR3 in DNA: TGTGCCAGCAGCTTAACGGGTGGGGTTGCGCAGTATTTT.